This T cell receptor beta chain was recorded in a study of CXCR3-negative and CXCR3-positive naive CD8 T cells. The length of the CDR3 is 13 residues. Germline V gene sequence: CDR1 SQVTM, CDR2 ANQGSEA. Researchers prepared the TRB cDNA libraries using 5' RACE with UMI labels. TCRdb reprocessed the 5' RACE reads, keeping one entry per CDR3 protein, no DNA. The listing contains roughly 71,000 distinct CDR3 sequences. The sequence came from a human donor in good health. Some clones in this sample may be carry-over from other donors' samples. The rearrangement joins TRBV29-1 to TRBJ1-2; TCRdb outputs TRBD1, but without DNA this stays unchecked. The sequenced sample was naive CXCR3- CD8+ T cells from blood. As to subset: CD45RO-CCR7+CD27+CD95- naive CD8+ T cells lacking CXCR3 (TNR3-). CDR3 protein: CSVDGTENYGYTF. The full variable domain, rest sourced from reference TRBV29-1 and TRBJ1-2, is SAVISQKPSRDICQRGTSLTIQCQVDSQVTMMFWYRQQPGQSLTLIATANQGSEATYESGFVIDKFPISRPNLTFSTLTVSNMSPEDSSIYLCSVDGTENYGYTFGSGTRLTVV.